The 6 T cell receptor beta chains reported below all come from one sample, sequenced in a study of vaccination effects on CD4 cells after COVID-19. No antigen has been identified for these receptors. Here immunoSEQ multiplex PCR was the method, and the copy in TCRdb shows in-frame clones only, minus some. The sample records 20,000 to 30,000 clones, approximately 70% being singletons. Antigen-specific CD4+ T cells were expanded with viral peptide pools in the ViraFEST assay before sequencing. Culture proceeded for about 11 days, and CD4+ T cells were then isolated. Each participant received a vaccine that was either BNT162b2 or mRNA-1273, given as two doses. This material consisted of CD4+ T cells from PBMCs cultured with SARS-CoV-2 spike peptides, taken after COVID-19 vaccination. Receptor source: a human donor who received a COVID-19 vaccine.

The CDR3 coding sequence is TGCGCCAGCAGCTTGGACCCCCAGGTTATGAACACTGAAGCTTTCTTT. Amino acid sequence: CASSLDPQVMNTEAFF. The V call is TRBV5-1, the J call TRBJ1-1; no firm D call. Looked up from germline, CDR1 is SGHRS and CDR2 is YFSETQ. V lost 0 bases and J lost 0, with 12 bases in between. This CDR3 has 16 amino acids.

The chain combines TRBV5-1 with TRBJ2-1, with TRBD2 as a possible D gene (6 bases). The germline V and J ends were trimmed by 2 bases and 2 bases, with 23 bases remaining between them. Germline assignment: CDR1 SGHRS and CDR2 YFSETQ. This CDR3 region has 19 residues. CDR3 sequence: CASSFPINQGTRPYNEQFF. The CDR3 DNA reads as TGCGCCAGCAGCTTCCCTATAAACCAAGGGACTCGACCCTACAATGAGCAGTTCTTC. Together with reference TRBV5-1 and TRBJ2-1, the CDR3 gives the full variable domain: KAGVTQTPRYLIKTRGQQVTLSCSPISGHRSVSWYQQTPGQGLQFLFEYFSETQRNKGNFPGRFSGRQFSNSRSEMNVSTLELGDSALYLCASSFPINQGTRPYNEQFFGPGTRLTVL.

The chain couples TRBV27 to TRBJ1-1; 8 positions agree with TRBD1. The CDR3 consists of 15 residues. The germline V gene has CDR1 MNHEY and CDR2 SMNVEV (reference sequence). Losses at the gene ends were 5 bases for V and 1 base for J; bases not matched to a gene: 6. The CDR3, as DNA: TGTGCCAGCAGTGTCGCAGGGGGCCCGAACACTGAAGCTTTCTTT. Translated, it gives CASSVAGGPNTEAFF.

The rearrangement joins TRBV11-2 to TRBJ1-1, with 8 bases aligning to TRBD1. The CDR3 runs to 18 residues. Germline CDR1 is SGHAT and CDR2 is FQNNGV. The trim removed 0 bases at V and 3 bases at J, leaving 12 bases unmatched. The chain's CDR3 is CASSLEGWTGLRDTEAFF. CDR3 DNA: TGTGCCAGCAGCTTAGAGGGCTGGACAGGGCTGAGGGACACTGAAGCTTTCTTT.

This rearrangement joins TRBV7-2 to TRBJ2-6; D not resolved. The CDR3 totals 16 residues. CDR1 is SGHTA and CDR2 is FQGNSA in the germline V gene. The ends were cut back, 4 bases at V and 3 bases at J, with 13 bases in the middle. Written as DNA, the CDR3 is TGTGCCAGCAGCTCGAGTGTATGGAGTGGGGCCAACGTCCTGACTTTC. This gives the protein CASSSSVWSGANVLTF.

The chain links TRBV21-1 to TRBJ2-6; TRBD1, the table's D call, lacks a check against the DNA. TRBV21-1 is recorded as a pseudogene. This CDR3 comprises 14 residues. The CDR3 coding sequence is TGTGCCAGCACAGGGCCCCCTGGGGCCAACGTCCTGACTTTC. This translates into CASTGPPGANVLTF.